This T cell receptor (beta chain) stems from a study of CD8+ T cells in alopecia areata. The study, taken as a whole, reports: Normal skin's resident alphabeta T cells are also sequenced in scalp samples.

Germline trimming cut 9 bases from V and 2 bases from J; bases unmatched to any gene: 6. The CDR3 has 14 amino acids. Germline V lookup: CDR1 MNHEY, CDR2 SVGAGI. In regard to this clone: Its antigen is still unknown.

RNA extraction was followed by reverse transcription into cDNA, which acted as the sequencing template. Libraries were prepared by immunoSEQ multiplex PCR; TCRdb keeps only in-frame clonotypes and omits some of them. The sample gives 85,000 to 110,000 clones, approximately 52% of which show up once; 8% to 10% is in the top ten. The chain combines TRBV6-5 with TRBJ2-7, with 11 bases matching TRBD1. The receptor was isolated from a human donor in good health. The material sequenced was CD4+ T cells sorted from blood. The CDR3 DNA is TGTGCCAGTAAGAGGACAGGGGGCCCCTACGAGCAGTACTTC. Its protein is CASKRTGGPYEQYF.